Below, one TCR beta chain is given with its context. Primers included in the PCR were 60 Vbeta and 13 Jbeta primers. The assay was immunoSEQ multiplex PCR, and TCRdb's table has in-frame clones only and misses some. Of 210,000 or so clones listed, over 70% are singletons. This sample was taken from a study of cytomegalovirus exposure and HLA in healthy donors. Germline CDR1 reads MNHEY; CDR2 reads SMNVEV (reference sequence). Germline trimming cut 4 bases from V and 3 bases from J; bases unmatched to any gene: 10. The CDR3 loop spans 19 amino acids. This receptor was taken from a man aged 25 to 45 in good health and CMV-seronegative. Source material: PBMCs. V is TRBV27 and J is TRBJ2-6; TRBD2 matches at 12 bases. CDR3 in DNA: TGTGCCAGCAGTTCCCCTAGCGGGAGGGCCGAAGGTGGGGCCAACGTCCTGACTTTC. Translating gives CASSSPSGRAEGGANVLTF. The full variable domain, completed using reference TRBV27 and TRBJ2-6, is EAQVTQNPRYLITVTGKKLTVTCSQNMNHEYMSWYRQDPGLGLRQIYYSMNVEVTDKGDVPEGYKVSRKEKRNFPLILESPSPNQTSLYFCASSSPSGRAEGGANVLTFGAGSRLTVL.